This TCR beta chain originates from a study of blood T cell repertoires in COVID-19. The V end lost 2 bases, the J end lost 0 bases, and 9 bases lay between the germline ends. CDR1 SGHVS and CDR2 FQNEAQ come from the germline V gene. The CDR3 consists of 15 residues. Method: immunoSEQ multiplex PCR; TCRdb's copy keeps in-frame clones and lacks some. The sample holds hundreds of thousands of clones, about 86% seen once. Donors were grouped by their self-reported clinical history. Symptom resolution, clearance, or two negative PCRs marked the recovered donors of Cohort 3. Sequencing was performed on PBMCs or T cells enriched from blood (not recorded which). The clonotype was recovered from a woman between 50 and 59 years old who had recovered from COVID-19. The rearrangement joins TRBV7-8 to TRBJ2-3; D not certain. This CDR3 reads CASSLSTVSTDTQYF. The CDR3 bases are TGTGCCAGCAGCTTAAGTACGGTTAGCACAGATACGCAGTATTTT.